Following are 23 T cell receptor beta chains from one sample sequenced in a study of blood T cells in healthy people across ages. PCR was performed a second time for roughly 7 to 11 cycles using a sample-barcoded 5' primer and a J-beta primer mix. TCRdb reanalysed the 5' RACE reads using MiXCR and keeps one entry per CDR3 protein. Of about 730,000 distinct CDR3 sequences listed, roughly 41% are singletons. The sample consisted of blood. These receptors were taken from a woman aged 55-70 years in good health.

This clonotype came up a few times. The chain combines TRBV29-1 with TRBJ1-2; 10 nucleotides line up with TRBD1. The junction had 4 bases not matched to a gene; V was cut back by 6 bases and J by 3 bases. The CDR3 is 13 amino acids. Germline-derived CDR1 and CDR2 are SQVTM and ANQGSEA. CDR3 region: CSVKGQGDYGYTF. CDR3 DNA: TGCAGCGTAAAAGGACAGGGGGACTATGGCTACACCTTC.

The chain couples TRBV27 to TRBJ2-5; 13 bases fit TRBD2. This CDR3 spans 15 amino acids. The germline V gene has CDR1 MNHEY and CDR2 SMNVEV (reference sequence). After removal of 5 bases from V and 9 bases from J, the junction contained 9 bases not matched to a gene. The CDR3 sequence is CASSIRTSGGGAQYF. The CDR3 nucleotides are TGTGCCAGCAGTATCAGGACTAGCGGGGGTGGCGCCCAGTACTTC.

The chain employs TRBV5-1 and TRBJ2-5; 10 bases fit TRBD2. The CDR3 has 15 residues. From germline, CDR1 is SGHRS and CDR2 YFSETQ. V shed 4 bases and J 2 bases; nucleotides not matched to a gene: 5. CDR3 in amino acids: CASSQLAGFQETQYF. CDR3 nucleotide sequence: TGCGCCAGCAGCCAACTAGCGGGATTTCAAGAGACCCAGTACTTC.

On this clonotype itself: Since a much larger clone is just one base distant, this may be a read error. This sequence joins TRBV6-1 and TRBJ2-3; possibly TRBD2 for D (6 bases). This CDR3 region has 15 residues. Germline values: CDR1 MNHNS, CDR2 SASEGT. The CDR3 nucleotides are TGTGCCCGCAGTCCTCAAGTCGGGGGTACAGATACGCAGTATTTT. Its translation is CARSPQVGGTDTQYF.

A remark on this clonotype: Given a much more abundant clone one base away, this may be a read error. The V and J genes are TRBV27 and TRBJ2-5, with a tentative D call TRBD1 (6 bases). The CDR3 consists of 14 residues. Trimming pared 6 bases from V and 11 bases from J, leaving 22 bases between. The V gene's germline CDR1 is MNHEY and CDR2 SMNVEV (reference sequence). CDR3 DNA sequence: TGTGCCAGCAGAGACAGGAGAGCATACAATGAGCAGTACTTC. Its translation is CASRDRRAYNEQYF.

This chain's CDR3 is CASNSGRSSYNEQFF. The CDR3 DNA follows: TGTGCCAGCAATAGCGGGAGGAGCTCCTACAATGAGCAGTTCTTC. This rearrangement joins TRBV3-1 to TRBJ2-1; 10 nucleotides line up with TRBD2. V shed 7 bases, J shed 0 bases, and the junction held 3 bases outside the gene matches. Looked up from germline, CDR1 is LGHDT and CDR2 is YNNKEL (reference sequence). The CDR3 is 15 amino acids.

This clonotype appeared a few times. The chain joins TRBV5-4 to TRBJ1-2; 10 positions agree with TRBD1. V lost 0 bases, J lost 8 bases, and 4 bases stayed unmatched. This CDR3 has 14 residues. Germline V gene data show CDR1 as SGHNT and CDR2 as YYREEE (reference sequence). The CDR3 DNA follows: TGTGCCAGCAGCTTGGCCGGGACAGGGGCGGGCTACACCTTC. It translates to CASSLAGTGAGYTF.

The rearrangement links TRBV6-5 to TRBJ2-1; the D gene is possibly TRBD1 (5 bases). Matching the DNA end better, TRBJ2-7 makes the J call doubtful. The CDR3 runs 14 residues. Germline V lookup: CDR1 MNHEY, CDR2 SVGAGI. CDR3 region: CAMTSTAQTYEQYF. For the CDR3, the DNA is TGTGCCATGACCTCGACAGCCCAAACCTACGAGCAGTACTTC.

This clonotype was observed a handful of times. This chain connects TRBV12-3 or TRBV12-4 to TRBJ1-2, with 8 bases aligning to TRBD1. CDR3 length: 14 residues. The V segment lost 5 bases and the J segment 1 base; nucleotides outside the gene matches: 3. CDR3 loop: CASSHRGDNYGYTF. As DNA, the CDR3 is TGTGCCAGCAGTCACAGGGGGGATAACTATGGCTACACCTTC.

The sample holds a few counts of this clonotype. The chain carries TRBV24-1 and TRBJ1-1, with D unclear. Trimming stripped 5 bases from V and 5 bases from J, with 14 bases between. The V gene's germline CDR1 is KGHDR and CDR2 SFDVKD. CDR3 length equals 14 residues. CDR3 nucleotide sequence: TGTGCCACCAGTGTAGGAGTCTCGGGGACTGAAGCTTTCTTT. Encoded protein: CATSVGVSGTEAFF.

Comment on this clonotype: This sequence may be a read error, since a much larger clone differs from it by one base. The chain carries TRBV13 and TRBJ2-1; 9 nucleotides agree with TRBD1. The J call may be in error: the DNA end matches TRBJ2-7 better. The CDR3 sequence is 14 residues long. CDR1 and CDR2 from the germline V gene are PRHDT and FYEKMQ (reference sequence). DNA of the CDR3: TGTGCCAGCAGCCCGACAGGGGGGCACAATGAGCAGTACTTC. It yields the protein CASSPTGGHNEQYF.

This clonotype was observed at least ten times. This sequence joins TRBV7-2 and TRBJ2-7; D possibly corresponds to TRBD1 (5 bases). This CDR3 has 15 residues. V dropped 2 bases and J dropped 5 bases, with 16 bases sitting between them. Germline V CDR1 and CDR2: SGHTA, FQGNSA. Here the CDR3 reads CASSLRQMGNDEQYF. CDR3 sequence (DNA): TGTGCCAGCAGCTTAAGACAGATGGGCAACGACGAGCAGTACTTC.

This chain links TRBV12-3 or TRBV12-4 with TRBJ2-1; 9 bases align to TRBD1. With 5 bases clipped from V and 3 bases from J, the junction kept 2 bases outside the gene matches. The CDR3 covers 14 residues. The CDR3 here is CASSRTGDYNEQFF. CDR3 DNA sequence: TGTGCCAGCAGTCGGACAGGGGACTACAATGAGCAGTTCTTC.

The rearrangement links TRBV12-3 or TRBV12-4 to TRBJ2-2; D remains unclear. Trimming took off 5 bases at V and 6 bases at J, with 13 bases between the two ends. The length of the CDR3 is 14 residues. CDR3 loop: CASSPRIPPGELFF. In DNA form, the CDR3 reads TGTGCCAGCAGTCCCCGGATCCCGCCCGGGGAGCTGTTTTTT.

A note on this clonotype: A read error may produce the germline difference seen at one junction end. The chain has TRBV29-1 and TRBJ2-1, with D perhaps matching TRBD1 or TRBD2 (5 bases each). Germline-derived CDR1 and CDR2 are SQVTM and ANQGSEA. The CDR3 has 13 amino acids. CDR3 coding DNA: TGCAGCGTAACCGGGACCGACTACAATGAGCAGTTATTC. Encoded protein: CSVTGTDYNEQLF.

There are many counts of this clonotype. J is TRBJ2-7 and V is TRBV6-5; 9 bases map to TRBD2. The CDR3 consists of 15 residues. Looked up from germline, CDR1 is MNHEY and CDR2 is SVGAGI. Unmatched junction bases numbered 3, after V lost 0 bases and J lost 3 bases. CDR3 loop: CASSYSSSGNYEQYF. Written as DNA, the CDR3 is TGTGCCAGCAGTTACTCGTCTAGCGGGAACTACGAGCAGTACTTC.

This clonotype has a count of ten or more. The CDR3 protein is CATSRDSGGSETQYF. The CDR3, as DNA: TGTGCCACCAGCAGAGATAGTGGGGGTTCGGAGACCCAGTACTTC. The chain carries TRBV15 and TRBJ2-5; perhaps D is TRBD1 or TRBD2 (5 bases each). V was cut by 0 bases and J by 5 bases, with 13 bases left in between. The CDR3 runs to 15 residues. Germline loops: CDR1 LNHNV, CDR2 YYDKDF (reference sequence).

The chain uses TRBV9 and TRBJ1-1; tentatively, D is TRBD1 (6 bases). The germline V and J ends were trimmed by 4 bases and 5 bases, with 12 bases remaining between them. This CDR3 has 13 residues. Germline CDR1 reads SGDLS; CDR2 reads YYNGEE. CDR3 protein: CASSPRQDTEAFF. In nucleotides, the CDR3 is TGTGCCAGCAGCCCCCGACAGGATACTGAAGCTTTCTTT.

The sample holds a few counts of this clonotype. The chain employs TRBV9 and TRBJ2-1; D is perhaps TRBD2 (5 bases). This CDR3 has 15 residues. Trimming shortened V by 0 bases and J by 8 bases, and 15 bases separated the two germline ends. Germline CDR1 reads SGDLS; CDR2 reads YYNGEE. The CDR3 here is CASSVGSVLGDEQFF. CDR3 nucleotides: TGTGCCAGCAGCGTAGGGAGCGTACTAGGCGATGAGCAGTTCTTC.

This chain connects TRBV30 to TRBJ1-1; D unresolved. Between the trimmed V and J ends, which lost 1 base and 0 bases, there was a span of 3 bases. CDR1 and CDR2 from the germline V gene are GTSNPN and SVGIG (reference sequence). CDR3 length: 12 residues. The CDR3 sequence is CAWSDLNTEAFF. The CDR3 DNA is TGTGCCTGGAGTGATCTGAACACTGAAGCTTTCTTT.

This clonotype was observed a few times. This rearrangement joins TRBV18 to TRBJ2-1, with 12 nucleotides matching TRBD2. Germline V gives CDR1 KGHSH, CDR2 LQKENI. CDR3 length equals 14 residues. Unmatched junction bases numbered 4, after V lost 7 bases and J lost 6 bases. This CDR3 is CASFQLAGGNEQFF. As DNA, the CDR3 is TGTGCCAGCTTCCAACTAGCGGGGGGCAATGAGCAGTTCTTC.

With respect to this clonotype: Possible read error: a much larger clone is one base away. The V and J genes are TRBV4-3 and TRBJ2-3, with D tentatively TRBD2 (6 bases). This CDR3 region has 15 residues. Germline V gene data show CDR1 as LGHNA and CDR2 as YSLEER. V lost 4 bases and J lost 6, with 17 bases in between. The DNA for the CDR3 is TGCGCCAGCAGCCGAGAAGGCCAGGACTACGATACGCAGTATTTT. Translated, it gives CASSREGQDYDTQYF.

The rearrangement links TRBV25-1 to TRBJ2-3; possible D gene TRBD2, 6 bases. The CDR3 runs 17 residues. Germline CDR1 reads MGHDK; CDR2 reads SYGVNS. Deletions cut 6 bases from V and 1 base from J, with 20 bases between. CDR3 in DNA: TGTGCCAGCAGCGCCTTCGGGGGAGGAACGGGCACAGATACGCAGTATTTT. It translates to CASSAFGGGTGTDTQYF.